One sample yielded the 17 T cell receptor beta chains listed below, sequenced in a study of regulatory dendritic cells for organ transplantation. Here immunoSEQ multiplex PCR was the method, and the copy in TCRdb shows in-frame clones only, minus some. The sample includes under 50,000 clones, just over 90% of them seen just once. The sequenced sample was naive CD8+ T cells from blood. Documented subset: CD45RA+ naive T cells. Receptors were obtained from a human donor in good health.

The gene calls are TRBV2 and TRBJ1-2, with D possibly being TRBD1 (5 bases). V was cut by 11 bases and J by 4 bases, with 11 bases left in between. The CDR3 is 11 residues long. The germline gives CDR1 SNHLY, CDR2 FYNNEI. The CDR3 region has the DNA TGTGCCGGGGCAGTCTCCTATGGCTACACCTTC. The encoded protein is CAGAVSYGYTF.

This chain uses TRBV2 with TRBJ1-2; D is ambiguous. CDR1 and CDR2 from the germline V gene are SNHLY and FYNNEI. The CDR3 totals 13 residues. Trimming removed 7 bases from V and 6 bases from J, with 15 bases in between. The CDR3 DNA reads TGTGCCAGCACCGAGGCCCCCCCAGATGGCTACACCTTC. This codes for CASTEAPPDGYTF.

The rearrangement joins TRBV6-5 to TRBJ1-1, with D possibly being TRBD1 (5 bases). CDR1 MNHEY and CDR2 SVGAGI come from the germline V gene. V was cut by 3 bases and J by 7 bases, with 12 bases left in between. There are 13 residues in the CDR3. This chain's CDR3 is CASSYGGGNEAFF. DNA of the CDR3: TGTGCCAGCAGTTATGGGGGTGGGAATGAAGCTTTCTTT.

The J gene is TRBJ1-1, the V gene TRBV5-4; weak D call: TRBD1 (5 bases). V lost 2 bases and J lost 11, with 16 bases in between. Germline CDR1 and CDR2: SGHNT and YYREEE (reference sequence). The CDR3 runs to 13 residues. The CDR3 DNA is TGTGCCAGCAGCTTTGGTGGTGGGGCCGGCGCTTTCTTT. Protein sequence: CASSFGGGAGAFF.

This chain joins TRBV28 and TRBJ2-7, with no clear D. Looked up from germline, CDR1 is MDHEN and CDR2 is SYDVKM. V lost 6 bases, J lost 2 bases, and 23 bases lay in between. CDR3 length equals 17 residues. The CDR3 here is CASSKLLMSLDTYEQYF. DNA of the CDR3: TGTGCCAGCAGCAAACTGTTAATGTCGCTAGACACCTACGAGCAGTACTTC.

This clone occurred once. The chain is built from TRBV4-1 and TRBJ2-7, with 8 nucleotides matching TRBD2. V lost 3 bases to trimming and J lost 5 bases; unmatched junction nucleotides: 9. The CDR3 covers 15 residues. Germline CDR1 MGHRA, CDR2 YSYEKL. Here the CDR3 reads CASSHQIAGLNEQYF. The DNA for the CDR3 is TGCGCCAGCAGCCACCAAATAGCGGGATTAAACGAGCAGTACTTC.

The chain recombines TRBV27 with TRBJ2-7, with TRBD2 identical over 7 bases. With 6 bases clipped from V and 1 base from J, the junction kept 9 bases outside the gene matches. Germline lookup yields CDR1 MNHEY and CDR2 SMNVEV (reference sequence). The CDR3 spans 15 residues. CDR3 nucleotides: TGTGCCAGCAGCCCACGGGTTAGCGGGTCCTACGAGCAGTACTTC. Residues: CASSPRVSGSYEQYF.

The V call is TRBV28, the J call TRBJ2-5, with TRBD2 matching over 11 bases. With V trimmed by 3 bases and J by 5 bases, 8 bases remained unmatched. The CDR3 is 16 amino acids. The germline CDR1 and CDR2 sequences are MDHEN and SYDVKM. Here the CDR3 reads CASSFILAGVGETQYF. CDR3 sequence (DNA): TGTGCCAGCAGTTTCATACTAGCGGGAGTCGGGGAGACCCAGTACTTC.

The genes are TRBV9 and TRBJ1-1; D remains ambiguous. The V gene's germline CDR1 is SGDLS and CDR2 YYNGEE. This CDR3 is built from 12 residues. V was cut by 4 bases and J by 3 bases, with 7 bases left in between. The CDR3 sequence is CASSSIDTEAFF. The CDR3, as DNA: TGTGCCAGCAGCTCCATTGACACTGAAGCTTTCTTT. The full variable domain, its missing parts supplied by reference TRBV9 and TRBJ1-1, is DSGVTQTPKHLITATGQRVTLRCSPRSGDLSVYWYQQSLDQGLQFLIQYYNGEERAKGNILERFSAQQFPDLHSELNLSSLELGDSALYFCASSSIDTEAFFGQGTRLTVV.

This clone was picked up a small number of times. J is TRBJ1-2 and V is TRBV4-2; TRBD1 is a possible D gene (5 bases). The germline gives CDR1 LGHNA, CDR2 YNFKEQ. This CDR3 comprises 13 residues. V was trimmed by 1 base and J by 5 bases, leaving 8 bases between them. The CDR3 sequence: CASSQVGGYGYTF. CDR3 nucleotides: TGTGCCAGCAGCCAAGTCGGGGGTTATGGCTACACCTTC.

The rearrangement links TRBV7-9 to TRBJ2-5; D is perhaps TRBD1 or TRBD2 (5 bases each). Germline loops: CDR1 SEHNR, CDR2 FQNEAQ (reference sequence). The CDR3 runs to 15 residues. Between the trimmed V and J ends, which lost 8 bases and 5 bases, there was a span of 21 bases. The CDR3 reads CASGYRGEQPETQYF. CDR3 in DNA: TGTGCCAGCGGGTATAGAGGGGAGCAACCGGAGACCCAGTACTTC.

The rearrangement joins TRBV4-3 to TRBJ1-4, with a weak D call TRBD1 (6 bases). Trimming left V 3 bases short and J 5 bases short, with 16 bases between. Looked up from germline, CDR1 is LGHNA and CDR2 is YSLEER. This CDR3 has 16 amino acids. The DNA of the CDR3 is TGCGCCAGCAGCCATCTTGGGGCAGGGGCGAATGAAAAACTGTTTTTT. It yields the protein CASSHLGAGANEKLFF.

This clone appeared a single time. The V gene is TRBV6-6, the J gene TRBJ2-7; D may match TRBD1 or TRBD2 (6 bases each). Germline V gene data show CDR1 as MNHNY and CDR2 as SVGAGI (reference sequence). This CDR3 is 13 amino acids long. With 2 bases removed from V and 2 bases from J, the gap between germline ends came to 7 bases. The CDR3 DNA sequence: TGTGCCAGCAGTTACCGGGGGCCCTACGAGCAGTACTTC. Amino acids: CASSYRGPYEQYF.

This chain uses TRBV27 with TRBJ2-7; D gene uncertain. V lost 1 base, J lost 3 bases, and 10 bases lay in between. Germline V CDR1 and CDR2: MNHEY, SMNVEV (reference sequence). CDR3 length: 14 amino acids. The CDR3 DNA sequence: TGTGCCAGCAGTTTATTTGGCACGGGCTACGAGCAGTACTTC. It specifies CASSLFGTGYEQYF.

The chain has TRBV9 and TRBJ2-5; D is possibly TRBD1 (5 bases). This CDR3 is 15 amino acids long. The V gene's germline CDR1 is SGDLS and CDR2 YYNGEE. V was cut by 3 bases and J by 1 base, with 13 bases left in between. The CDR3 reads CASSAQGVSQETQYF. The CDR3 nucleotides are TGTGCCAGCAGCGCCCAGGGTGTTTCCCAAGAGACCCAGTACTTC.

The chain combines TRBV6-5 with TRBJ1-2; no definite D call. The germline CDR1 and CDR2 sequences are MNHEY and SVGAGI. There are 14 residues in the CDR3. V lost 5 bases to trimming and J lost 5 bases, with 15 bases between them. CDR3: CASSGFRDGYGYTF. The CDR3 bases are TGTGCCAGCAGTGGCTTTAGGGATGGTTATGGCTACACCTTC.

The gene calls are TRBV4-3 and TRBJ2-1; a weak D match, TRBD1 (6 bases). In germline, CDR1 is LGHNA, CDR2 YSLEER. This CDR3 spans 14 amino acids. Trimming removed 0 bases at V and 10 bases at J, with 13 bases between. This CDR3 reads CASSQDAGVREQFF. The CDR3 DNA reads as TGCGCCAGCAGCCAAGACGCAGGGGTGAGGGAGCAGTTCTTC.